The next 29 T cell receptor beta chains were all read from a single sample in a study of PD-1 blockade in classical Hodgkin lymphoma (dated by TCRdb to 2018 to 2020). Read against the paper, the sample's time point label means: cycle 4 day 1 (C4D1), after less than 7 weeks of nivolumab. All trial patients had relapsed after autologous stem cell transplantation, with cohorts A, B and C differing in prior brentuximab vedotin exposure. The protocol used for the library was the immunoSEQ multiplex PCR assay. TCRdb retrieved this table from immuneACCESS and kept in-frame rearrangements only. Not all clones are present; in checked studies, unresolved V genes account for under half, and no reason is known for the remainder. This sample gives 80,000 to 100,000 clones in total; approximately 94% of them show up just once. The top ten clonotypes cover less than 2% of the sample. The sample here was peripheral blood mononuclear cells (PBMCs), taken before the fourth cycle of nivolumab. These receptors all come from a human donor with classical Hodgkin lymphoma.

The rearrangement joins TRBV19 to TRBJ1-1; D possibly corresponds to TRBD1 (5 bases). V was pared by 6 bases and J by 7 bases, with 12 bases between. The CDR3 is made up of 12 amino acids. Per germline, CDR1 LNHDA and CDR2 SQIVND (reference sequence). The CDR3 loop is CASRIRGGEAFF. CDR3 coding DNA: TGTGCCAGTAGAATTCGTGGGGGTGAAGCTTTCTTT.

The chain links TRBV9 to TRBJ2-5; D uncertain. The V and J ends lost 0 bases and 1 base respectively, with 10 bases between them. Germline V gene data show CDR1 as SGDLS and CDR2 as YYNGEE. The CDR3 loop spans 15 amino acids. The CDR3 DNA is TGTGCCAGCAGCGTAGTTGGGTTCAGCCAAGAGACCCAGTACTTC. Translation gives CASSVVGFSQETQYF. Drawing the rest from reference TRBV9 and TRBJ2-5, the complete variable domain is DSGVTQTPKHLITATGQRVTLRCSPRSGDLSVYWYQQSLDQGLQFLIQYYNGEERAKGNILERFSAQQFPDLHSELNLSSLELGDSALYFCASSVVGFSQETQYFGPGTRLLVL.

V and J are TRBV29-1 and TRBJ1-2; tentatively, D is TRBD1 (6 bases). Germline V gene data show CDR1 as SQVTM and CDR2 as ANQGSEA. The CDR3 spans 15 residues. V was clipped by 0 bases and J by 6 bases, with 17 bases between them. This CDR3 reads CSVEDWGGALNGYTF. DNA for the CDR3: TGCAGCGTTGAAGATTGGGGGGGGGCGTTAAATGGCTACACCTTC.

This clone was observed a single time. This sequence joins TRBV10-3 and TRBJ2-1, with D possibly matching TRBD2 (6 bases). CDR1 is ENHRY, CDR2 SYGVKD, per germline. The CDR3 has 15 residues. Trimming cost V 2 bases and J 3 bases, with 11 bases left between them. The CDR3 is CAISEGAAGYNEQFF. The DNA of the CDR3 is TGTGCCATCAGTGAGGGGGCAGCGGGCTACAATGAGCAGTTCTTC.

The V and J genes are TRBV19 and TRBJ2-1; 14 bases match TRBD2. The CDR3 is 17 residues long. Germline values: CDR1 LNHDA, CDR2 SQIVND (reference sequence). V lost 0 bases and J lost 9; bases outside the gene matches: 7. The CDR3 nucleotides are TGTGCCAGTAGTATAGAGGGGGGGACTAGCGGGAGTTTTGAGCAGTTCTTC. Protein: CASSIEGGTSGSFEQFF.

The chain employs TRBV9 and TRBJ2-3; no reliable D call. Germline V gene data show CDR1 as SGDLS and CDR2 as YYNGEE. The CDR3 consists of 15 residues. Trimming stripped 3 bases from V and 0 bases from J, with 11 bases between. The CDR3 region has the DNA TGTGCCAGCAGCGATACTGCCGCTAGCACAGATACGCAGTATTTT. It specifies CASSDTAASTDTQYF.

This chain connects TRBV18 to TRBJ2-7, with 11 bases fitting TRBD2. V dropped 6 bases and J dropped 0; count of bases not matched to a gene: 1. CDR3 length: 14 amino acids. The germline gives CDR1 KGHSH, CDR2 LQKENI. This CDR3 is CASSLAGGSYEQYF. The CDR3 DNA sequence: TGTGCCAGCTCGCTAGCGGGAGGCTCCTACGAGCAGTACTTC.

This chain uses TRBV15 with TRBJ1-1; D is undetermined. V was pared by 0 bases and J by 8 bases, with 13 bases between. The CDR3 is made up of 14 amino acids. Germline lookup yields CDR1 LNHNV and CDR2 YYDKDF (reference sequence). The CDR3 DNA is TGTGCCACCAGCAGAGATCGGGTACAGCCCGAAGCTTTCTTT. It is translated as CATSRDRVQPEAFF.

The genes are TRBV9 and TRBJ2-6; 9 bases fit TRBD1. Trimming cost V 4 bases and J 3 bases; bases outside gene matches: 11. Germline V lookup: CDR1 SGDLS, CDR2 YYNGEE. This CDR3 region has 18 residues. The CDR3: CASSPSLQGARGANVLTF. The CDR3 DNA reads as TGTGCCAGCAGCCCCAGTTTACAGGGGGCTCGTGGGGCCAACGTCCTGACTTTC.

The chain employs TRBV2 and TRBJ1-2, with TRBD1 as a possible D gene (5 bases). V dropped 7 bases and J dropped 0 bases, with 12 bases sitting between them. CDR1 is SNHLY, CDR2 FYNNEI, per germline. The CDR3 covers 14 residues. The CDR3 protein is CASTGTEANYGYTF. DNA for the CDR3: TGTGCCAGCACCGGGACCGAAGCTAACTATGGCTACACCTTC.

The chain carries TRBV2 and TRBJ2-2; TRBD1 is a possible D gene (5 bases). The germline V gene has CDR1 SNHLY and CDR2 FYNNEI. This CDR3 region has 16 residues. V was trimmed by 7 bases and J by 3 bases, leaving 18 bases between them. CDR3 coding DNA: TGTGCCAGCAATCGGAGAGCAGGGATCGACACCGGGGAGCTGTTTTTT. This gives the protein CASNRRAGIDTGELFF.

The V call is TRBV28, the J call TRBJ1-2; 11 nucleotides align to TRBD1. Germline CDR1 is MDHEN and CDR2 is SYDVKM. There are 17 residues in the CDR3. V lost 8 bases, J lost 4 bases, and 15 bases stayed unmatched. CDR3 region: CASLRGSGTGGRYGYTF. The DNA for the CDR3 is TGTGCCAGCTTACGGGGCTCCGGGACAGGGGGACGCTATGGCTACACCTTC.

J is TRBJ2-2 and V is TRBV18; maybe TRBD2 (6 bases). Trimming stripped 2 bases from V and 5 bases from J, with 9 bases between. This CDR3 contains 14 residues. Germline V lookup: CDR1 KGHSH, CDR2 LQKENI. The CDR3 DNA reads as TGTGCCAGCTCACCATATCGGGGGACCGGGGAGCTGTTTTTT. Protein sequence: CASSPYRGTGELFF.

The chain carries TRBV6-6 and TRBJ1-4, with a weak D call TRBD1 (6 bases). The CDR3 runs 14 residues. Per germline, CDR1 MNHNY and CDR2 SVGAGI (reference sequence). The V end was cut by 2 bases, the J end by 4 bases, with 8 bases between. CDR3 sequence (DNA): TGTGCCAGCAGTTACGCAGGGGATAATGAAAAACTGTTTTTT. This translates into CASSYAGDNEKLFF.

The chain carries TRBV5-1 and TRBJ2-2, with 9 bases lining up with TRBD2. The CDR3 has 15 residues. Germline V gene sequence: CDR1 SGHRS, CDR2 YFSETQ. The V segment lost 4 bases and the J segment 3 bases; nucleotides outside the gene matches: 4. The CDR3 protein is CASSIGLAYTGELFF. In DNA, the CDR3 is TGCGCCAGCAGCATCGGACTAGCGTACACCGGGGAGCTGTTTTTT.

V is TRBV4-1 and J is TRBJ2-1; tentatively, D is TRBD2 (5 bases). Trimming took 1 base from V and 0 from J, leaving 13 bases between them. The germline V gene has CDR1 MGHRA and CDR2 YSYEKL. The CDR3 is 17 residues long. CDR3 nucleotides: TGCGCCAGCAGCCAAGGCCGAGCGGTGAGCTCCTACAATGAGCAGTTCTTC. This sequence encodes CASSQGRAVSSYNEQFF.

The V gene is TRBV4-2, the J gene TRBJ2-7; maybe TRBD2 (6 bases). This CDR3 region has 14 residues. The germline V and J ends were trimmed by 4 bases and 0 bases, with 10 bases remaining between them. From germline, CDR1 is LGHNA and CDR2 YNFKEQ. The CDR3 protein is CASSPGLNSYEQYF. The CDR3 DNA sequence: TGTGCCAGCAGCCCGGGACTCAACTCCTACGAGCAGTACTTC.

The chain combines TRBV6-1 with TRBJ1-5, with a weak D call TRBD1 (5 bases). The germline CDR1 and CDR2 sequences are MNHNS and SASEGT. The CDR3 is made up of 14 amino acids. V lost 8 bases and J lost 3, with 14 bases in between. CDR3 protein: CASHGAGDNQPQHF. CDR3 bases: TGTGCCAGCCACGGGGCGGGGGACAATCAGCCCCAGCATTTT.

This chain joins TRBV7-2 and TRBJ2-7; D not certain. Trimming took 2 bases from V and 0 from J, leaving 8 bases between them. Germline V gives CDR1 SGHTA, CDR2 FQGNSA. The CDR3 covers 14 residues. The CDR3 DNA follows: TGTGCCAGCAGCTTATCCAGTAACTCCTACGAGCAGTACTTC. It codes for CASSLSSNSYEQYF.

The genes are TRBV19 and TRBJ1-4, with TRBD1 matching 8 bases. The CDR3 extends over 16 amino acids. Unmatched junction bases numbered 14, after V lost 7 bases and J lost 7 bases. The germline V gene has CDR1 LNHDA and CDR2 SQIVND (reference sequence). DNA for the CDR3: TGTGCCAGTACCCAATCCTCACAGGGGGGAGGTGAAAAACTGTTTTTT. Amino acids: CASTQSSQGGGEKLFF.

The chain is built from TRBV6-1 and TRBJ1-2; D gene uncertain. V was clipped by 2 bases and J by 5 bases, with 18 bases between them. This CDR3 has 16 amino acids. Germline CDR1 is MNHNS and CDR2 is SASEGT. CDR3 in amino acids: CASSEFVRGSFYGYTF. Here the CDR3 DNA reads TGTGCCAGCAGTGAATTCGTACGGGGATCTTTTTATGGCTACACCTTC.

The J gene is TRBJ2-1, the V gene TRBV9; D uncertain. The CDR3 contains 15 residues. With 4 bases removed from V and 0 bases from J, the gap between germline ends came to 11 bases. CDR1 is SGDLS and CDR2 is YYNGEE in the germline V gene. The CDR3 loop reads CASSTQAFSYNEQFF. The CDR3 bases are TGTGCCAGCAGCACCCAAGCGTTCTCCTACAATGAGCAGTTCTTC. Complete variable domain (other parts from reference TRBV9 and TRBJ2-1): DSGVTQTPKHLITATGQRVTLRCSPRSGDLSVYWYQQSLDQGLQFLIQYYNGEERAKGNILERFSAQQFPDLHSELNLSSLELGDSALYFCASSTQAFSYNEQFFGPGTRLTVL.

For the CDR3, the DNA is TGTGCCAGCATTAAACAGGGTACTAATGAAAAACTGTTTTTT. Amino acids: CASIKQGTNEKLFF. The gene calls are TRBV6-1 and TRBJ1-4, with D maybe TRBD1 (6 bases). Germline CDR1 MNHNS, CDR2 SASEGT. V was trimmed by 7 bases and J by 2 bases, leaving 11 bases between them. The CDR3 is made up of 14 amino acids.

The chain couples TRBV6-5 to TRBJ1-6; perhaps TRBD1 as D (6 bases). Germline V gene lookup returns CDR1 MNHEY and CDR2 SVGAGI. The CDR3 is 16 residues long. V lost 0 bases, J lost 4 bases, and 10 bases lay in between. CDR3: CASSYSGGGYNSPLHF. CDR3 DNA sequence: TGTGCCAGCAGTTACTCTGGAGGGGGATATAATTCACCCCTCCACTTT.

The chain links TRBV5-4 to TRBJ1-1, with 8 positions matching TRBD1. Germline-derived CDR1 and CDR2 are SGHNT and YYREEE (reference sequence). Trimming removed 3 bases from V and 3 bases from J; junction bases left unmatched: 10. This CDR3 spans 16 amino acids. The CDR3 DNA reads as TGTGCCAGCAGCTCCGGACAGGGCCATCGGGACACTGAAGCTTTCTTT. Translated: CASSSGQGHRDTEAFF.

This chain's CDR3 is CASSLPDRLHYGYTF. CDR3 coding DNA: TGTGCCAGCAGCCTTCCCGACAGGCTACACTATGGCTACACCTTC. The gene calls are TRBV5-6 and TRBJ1-2, with a tentative D call TRBD1 (6 bases). This CDR3 has 15 residues. Trimming removed 4 bases from V and 3 bases from J, with 16 bases in between. Germline CDR1 and CDR2: SGHDT and YYEEEE.

This rearrangement joins TRBV30 to TRBJ1-1, with TRBD1 as a possible D gene (6 bases). The CDR3 is 17 residues long. Germline CDR1 GTSNPN, CDR2 SVGIG (reference sequence). V was pared by 4 bases and J by 4 bases, with 25 bases between. DNA for the CDR3: TGTGCCTGGATGATTATTGACAGGCGGTCCCAAGGCACTGAAGCTTTCTTT. This sequence encodes CAWMIIDRRSQGTEAFF.

V is TRBV6-4 and J is TRBJ2-1; 14 nucleotides match TRBD2. The CDR3 extends over 15 amino acids. V lost 7 bases to trimming and J lost 8 bases; unmatched junction nucleotides: 7. CDR1 is MRHNA, CDR2 SNTAGT, per germline. The CDR3 bases are TGTGCCAGCACCCGACTAGCGGGAGGGTCTTATGAGCAGTTCTTC. Protein: CASTRLAGGSYEQFF.

The chain has TRBV30 and TRBJ2-1, with 7 bases lining up with TRBD2. V dropped 7 bases and J dropped 4; count of bases not matched to a gene: 10. CDR1 is GTSNPN and CDR2 is SVGIG in the germline V gene (reference sequence). CDR3 length equals 14 residues. CDR3: CALSGTKKYNEQFF. For the CDR3, the DNA is TGTGCCTTGAGCGGGACCAAAAAGTACAATGAGCAGTTCTTC.